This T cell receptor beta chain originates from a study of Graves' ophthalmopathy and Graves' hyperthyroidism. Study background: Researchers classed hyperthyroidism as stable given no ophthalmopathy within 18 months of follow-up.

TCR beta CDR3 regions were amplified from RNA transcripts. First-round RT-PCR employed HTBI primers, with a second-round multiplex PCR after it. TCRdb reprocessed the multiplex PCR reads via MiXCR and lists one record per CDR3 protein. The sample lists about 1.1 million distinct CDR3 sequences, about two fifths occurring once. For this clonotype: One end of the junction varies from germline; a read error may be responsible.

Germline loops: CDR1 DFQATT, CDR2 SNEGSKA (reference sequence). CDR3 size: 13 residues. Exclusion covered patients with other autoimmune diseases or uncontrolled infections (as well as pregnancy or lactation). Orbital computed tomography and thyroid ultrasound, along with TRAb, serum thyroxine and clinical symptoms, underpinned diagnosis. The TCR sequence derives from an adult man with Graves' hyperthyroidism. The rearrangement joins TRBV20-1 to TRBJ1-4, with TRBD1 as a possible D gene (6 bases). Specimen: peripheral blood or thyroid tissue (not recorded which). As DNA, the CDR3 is TGCAGTGCCACTACAGGGCGCGGGGAAAAACTGTTCTTT. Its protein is CSATTGRGEKLFF.